This T cell receptor (beta chain) derives from a study of T-cell memory formation after mild COVID-19 (dated by TCRdb to about 2021). At the level of the whole study: TCR sequence clusters from the two donors were found to be largely donor specific. Two young, previously healthy adult volunteers made up the cohort, one male and one female. Longitudinal TCRalpha and TCRbeta repertoire sequencing tracked T-cell clones expanding and contracting after mild COVID-19 in a couple of donors.

What the research found in general, with its limitations: The study included only a couple of mild cases, and larger cohorts that include severe cases with pre-infection samples were judged to be necessary. SARS-CoV-2 specificity of the second-wave clones peaking on day 37 was not confirmed. Balanced CD4/CD8 phenotypes were observed for clones contracting from day 15 to 85, whereas a bias towards CD4+ was observed for a second wave of clones expanding from day 15 to 37. Some responding clones were detected in pre-infection memory, suggesting pre-existing cross-reactive memory T cells joined the SARS-CoV-2 response. Contracting CD4+ clones were found mainly in CM and EM memory subsets, while CD8+ clones were enriched in EMRA.

Data came from an Illumina NovaSeq 6000. TCRalpha and TCRbeta cDNA libraries were constructed by 5'RACE with constant-segment primers, with sample barcodes and unique molecular identifiers being introduced. Trizol reagent was used to extract RNA from every sample. The libraries were amplified in two PCR steps, and the second step added a second sample barcode and Illumina TruSeq adapters. Sequencing of libraries was performed on an Illumina NovaSeq with 2 x 150 bp paired-end reads. Under the source paper's analysis protocol: Demultiplexing of reads and collapsing into UMI-guided consensus sequences were performed with migec v1.2.7. Using mixcr v2.1.11, the UMI consensuses were aligned to TRA and TRB V and J templates and assembled into clonotypes. A clonotype was counted as expanded or contracted only when both edgeR and NoisET called the clonotype significant, with the noise models trained on biological replicates. For edgeR calls, the thresholds were a false discovery rate-adjusted p below 0.01 and a log2 fold-change of 1. PCA with hierarchical clustering of max-normalized trajectories of the 1000 most abundant clonotypes was used as exploratory dynamics analysis. Separately sequenced CD4+ and CD8+ repertoires were used to assign a CD4 or CD8 phenotype to each responding clone. Starting from the raw public reads, TCRdb applied fastp trimming at Q25, assembled clones with MiXCR and retained in-frame beta chains. Under each unique CDR3 protein, matching rows form one entry showing the most common genes and DNA. What appears here as the V and J calls and clone size reflects TCRdb's work, not the paper's. The sample contains around 470,000 distinct CDR3 sequences, 20% of them found a single time. The ten largest account for approximately 8.1% of the sample.

With respect to this clonotype: Its antigen is currently not known. No much larger clonotype is one base removed from it; base qualities were not supplied.

Trimming leaves V shorter by 0 bases and J shorter by 7 bases, with the junction holding 6 bases beyond the gene matches. The CDR3 has 16 amino acids, counting the end cysteine and phenylalanine. Of all the DNA, just the CDR3 is kept, 48 bases in frame from base 1. Ficoll-Paque density gradient centrifugation was used to isolate PBMCs. Specimen: PBMCs or a T cell subset sorted from them (not recorded which). The chain joins TRBV23-1 to TRBJ2-1, and 10 bases in between align with TRBD2. TRBV23-1 is labeled an ORF, and its function is uncertain. This receptor was taken from an adult woman who had mild COVID-19 (a few samples of this study predate the infection). The sample titles of this study are shuffled in the database, so cell type and time point are left out; the donor was told from shared clones. The encoded CDR3 is CASSQSSLAGSNEQFF. The DNA sequence is as follows: TGCGCCAGCAGTCAATCGTCACTAGCGGGAAGTAATGAGCAGTTCTTC.